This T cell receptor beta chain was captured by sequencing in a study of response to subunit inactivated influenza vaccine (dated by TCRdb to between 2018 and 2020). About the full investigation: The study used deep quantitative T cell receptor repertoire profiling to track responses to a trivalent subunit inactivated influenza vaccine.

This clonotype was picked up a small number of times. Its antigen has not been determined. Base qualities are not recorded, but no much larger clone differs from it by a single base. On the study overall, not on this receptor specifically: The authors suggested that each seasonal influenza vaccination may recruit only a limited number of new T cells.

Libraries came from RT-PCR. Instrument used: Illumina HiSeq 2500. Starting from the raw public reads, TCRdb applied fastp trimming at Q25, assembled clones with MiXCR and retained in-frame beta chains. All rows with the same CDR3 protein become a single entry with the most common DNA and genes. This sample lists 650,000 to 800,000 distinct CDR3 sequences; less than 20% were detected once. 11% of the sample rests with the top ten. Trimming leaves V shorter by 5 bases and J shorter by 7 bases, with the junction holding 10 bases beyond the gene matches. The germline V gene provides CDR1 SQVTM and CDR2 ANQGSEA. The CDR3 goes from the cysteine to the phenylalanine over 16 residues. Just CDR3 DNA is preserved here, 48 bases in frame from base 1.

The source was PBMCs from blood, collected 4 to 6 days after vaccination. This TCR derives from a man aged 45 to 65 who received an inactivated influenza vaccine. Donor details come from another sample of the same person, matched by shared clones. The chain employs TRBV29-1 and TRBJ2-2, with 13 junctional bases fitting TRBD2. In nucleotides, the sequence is TGCAGCGTTCAGGAGGGACTAGCGGGAACGGACGGGGAGCTGTTTTTT. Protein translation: CSVQEGLAGTDGELFF.